This T cell receptor (beta chain) originates from a study of post-analysis software for immune sequencing data. Study-wide findings and caveats: Five or six TRBV segments were more frequent in patients than controls; TRBV5-6, TRBV5-1 and TRBV20-1 belonged to this group. In multiple sclerosis, normalized Chao1 diversity was significantly below that of controls.

As to this clonotype: Its specificity is not known.

Researchers reported that TCR beta cDNA libraries carried unique molecular identifiers. TCRdb processed the PCR reads anew with MiXCR; each CDR3 protein has one entry. This table holds about 680,000 distinct CDR3 sequences, 55% to 70% found once. This CDR3 has 14 amino acids. V was clipped by 7 bases and J by 0 bases, with 10 bases between them. CDR1 is MNHNY and CDR2 is SVGAGI in the germline V gene (reference sequence). Sequencing was carried out using blood. This receptor was taken from a girl aged 2-9 years with multiple sclerosis. This chain uses TRBV6-6 with TRBJ1-5; a weak D match, TRBD1 (5 bases). The CDR3 protein is CASTRGDSNQPQHF. The CDR3 nucleotides read TGTGCCAGCACCCGGGGGGATAGCAATCAGCCCCAGCATTTT.